This T cell receptor beta chain is from a study of T cell repertoires in cytomegalovirus infection. Study conclusions and caveats: In two of eight donors, the top clonotype was HLA-C-restricted CMV-specific.

This CDR3 has 16 residues. V was trimmed by 5 bases and J by 7 bases, leaving 20 bases between them. Germline V gene sequence: CDR1 KGHDR, CDR2 SFDVKD. TCRdb re-analysed the reads in MiXCR, keeping a single row per CDR3 protein. The data contain about 480,000 distinct CDR3 sequences, about 33% of them singletons. About this clonotype: Antigen: not known.

The sequencing here drew on cultured PBMCs, taken from culture after CMV antigen stimulation. The chain has TRBV24-1 and TRBJ2-1; D is perhaps TRBD1 or TRBD2 (6 bases each). The source of this sequence is a human donor in good health (CMV status not recorded). Some clones in this sample may be carry-over from other donors' samples. For the CDR3, the DNA is TGTGCCACCAGTGGTCCGGGACTCCAGGGGAGGAATGAGCAGTTCTTC. Translation gives CATSGPGLQGRNEQFF.